These 27 T cell receptor beta chains share one sample of origin, sequenced in a study of shared clonotypes between healthy human individuals. Only in-frame clones appear in the TCRdb table, and some are missing; sequencing was by immunoSEQ multiplex PCR. The profile shows millions of clones, 90% to 95% of them singletons. Material: naive CD4+ T cells sorted from blood. Documented subset: CD45RA+ positively selected. The origin of the receptors is a man aged 18 to 30 in good health.

The chain carries TRBV28 and TRBJ2-1; D not certain. Germline CDR1 and CDR2: MDHEN and SYDVKM. Trimming pared 2 bases from V and 5 bases from J, leaving 10 bases between. This CDR3 spans 14 amino acids. The CDR3 coding sequence is TGTGCCAGCAGTTTAGTACCCAACCACAATGAGCAGTTCTTC. Translating gives CASSLVPNHNEQFF.

On this clone itself: One base away lies a much larger clone, so this may be a sequencing read error. The same CDR3 can be traced to other DNA sequences in this sample. The CDR3 here is CASSLAGGNTEAFF. The DNA of the CDR3 is TGCGCCAGCAGCTTGGCAGGGGGCAACACTGAAGCTTTCTTT. This sequence joins TRBV5-1 and TRBJ1-1, with TRBD1 matching over 8 bases. CDR3 length: 14 amino acids. V lost 0 bases and J lost 2; bases outside the gene matches: 0. The V gene's germline CDR1 is SGHRS and CDR2 YFSETQ.

The chain couples TRBV5-1 to TRBJ2-1; 8 nucleotides match TRBD1. The junction had 7 bases not matched to a gene; V was cut back by 1 base and J by 7 bases. The CDR3 is made up of 15 amino acids. In germline, CDR1 is SGHRS, CDR2 YFSETQ. The CDR3 here is CASSLSQGADNEQFF. As DNA, the CDR3 is TGCGCCAGCAGCTTGAGCCAGGGGGCGGATAATGAGCAGTTCTTC.

The V and J genes are TRBV20-1 and TRBJ2-3; D is uncertain. CDR1 and CDR2 from the germline V gene are DFQATT and SNEGSKA (reference sequence). The length of the CDR3 is 11 residues. V shed 5 bases and J shed 2 bases, with 5 bases lying between them. This CDR3 reads CSAGDTDTQYF. The CDR3 nucleotides are TGCAGTGCTGGTGACACAGATACGCAGTATTTT.

The chain recombines TRBV5-1 with TRBJ2-7; D ambiguous. From germline, CDR1 is SGHRS and CDR2 YFSETQ. This CDR3 is built from 14 residues. Trimming removed 0 bases from V and 1 base from J, with 8 bases in between. The CDR3 DNA follows: TGCGCCAGCAGCTTGGCCGTGGCGTCCTACGAGCAGTACTTC. This codes for CASSLAVASYEQYF.

The genes are TRBV18 and TRBJ2-4; 7 bases match TRBD1. Trimming at V came to 0 bases and at J to 7 bases, leaving 9 bases not matched to a gene. The CDR3 runs to 16 residues. Germline V gene data show CDR1 as KGHSH and CDR2 as LQKENI. The CDR3 is CASSPPLSEGQNIQYF. The DNA for the CDR3 is TGTGCCAGCTCACCACCGCTTTCTGAGGGACAGAACATTCAGTACTTC.

Here the CDR3 DNA reads TGTGCCAGCAGTGAGGGACTAGAAACCCTCTACGAGCAGTACTTC. Its translation is CASSEGLETLYEQYF. The chain is built from TRBV2 and TRBJ2-7, with TRBD2 matching 8 bases. Germline CDR1 and CDR2: SNHLY and FYNNEI. The V and J ends lost 3 bases and 3 bases, in that order; junction bases with no gene match: 7. This CDR3 has 15 residues.

About this clone itself: This CDR3 is also generated by other DNA sequences in the sample. The chain employs TRBV6-5 and TRBJ2-7, with 8 bases identical to TRBD2. Germline lookup yields CDR1 MNHEY and CDR2 SVGAGI. The ends lost 7 bases at V and 7 bases at J; junction bases unmatched: 9. This CDR3 is 13 amino acids long. The CDR3 DNA follows: TGTGCCAGCACCATGAGCGGGGGAGGAGAGCAGTACTTC. It is translated as CASTMSGGGEQYF.

This chain uses TRBV5-1 with TRBJ1-1; D is unclear. V was trimmed by 0 bases and J by 10 bases, leaving 10 bases between them. Germline CDR1 SGHRS, CDR2 YFSETQ. The CDR3 sequence is 12 residues long. Here the CDR3 reads CASSLDNGVAFF. For the CDR3, the DNA is TGCGCCAGCAGCTTGGATAATGGAGTAGCTTTCTTT.

The chain recombines TRBV7-2 with TRBJ2-5; 7 bases map to TRBD1. Germline V gives CDR1 SGHTA, CDR2 FQGNSA. The trim removed 3 bases at V and 2 bases at J, leaving 3 bases unmatched. The CDR3 covers 14 residues. The CDR3 coding sequence is TGTGCCAGCAGCTTCGGCAGGGGGCAAGAGACCCAGTACTTC. It specifies CASSFGRGQETQYF.

The V gene is TRBV2, the J gene TRBJ2-1; D perhaps matches TRBD1 (6 bases). V lost 4 bases and J lost 12, with 13 bases in between. The germline V gene has CDR1 SNHLY and CDR2 FYNNEI. The CDR3 has 12 residues. The CDR3: CASSGDKLGQFF. CDR3 nucleotide sequence: TGTGCCAGCAGTGGGGACAAGCTGGGGCAGTTCTTC.

This sequence joins TRBV2 and TRBJ2-7; TRBD2 agrees at 8 bases. The J segment lost 2 bases and the V segment lost 3 bases, leaving 3 bases of the junction unmatched. The CDR3 contains 14 residues. Germline V lookup: CDR1 SNHLY, CDR2 FYNNEI. CDR3 sequence reads: CASSDREGPYEQYF. CDR3 coding DNA: TGTGCCAGCAGTGATCGGGAGGGCCCCTACGAGCAGTACTTC.

This chain connects TRBV6-1 to TRBJ1-1; D uncertain. Germline V gene data show CDR1 as MNHNS and CDR2 as SASEGT. Trimming cost V 4 bases and J 1 base, with 10 bases left between them. The CDR3 spans 14 residues. The CDR3, as DNA: TGTGCCAGCAGTGTAAATGGGAAGAACACTGAAGCTTTCTTT. Translated: CASSVNGKNTEAFF.

This clone has a single count. The chain has TRBV27 and TRBJ1-1; a possible D gene is TRBD1 (5 bases). Trimming stripped 2 bases from V and 6 bases from J, with 13 bases between. The CDR3 loop spans 14 amino acids. Germline CDR1 is MNHEY and CDR2 is SMNVEV (reference sequence). The CDR3 region is CASSLHGALAEAFF. In DNA form, the CDR3 reads TGTGCCAGCAGTTTACACGGGGCGTTGGCTGAAGCTTTCTTT.

This sequence joins TRBV6-5 and TRBJ2-7; TRBD2 matches at 12 bases. V dropped 6 bases and J dropped 5; count of bases not matched to a gene: 8. Germline CDR1 reads MNHEY; CDR2 reads SVGAGI. The CDR3 covers 15 residues. For the CDR3, the DNA is TGTGCCAGCAGCAGACGACTAGCGGGAGTCCACGAGCAGTACTTC. Translation gives CASSRRLAGVHEQYF.

V is TRBV25-1 and J is TRBJ2-1; 8 nucleotides line up with TRBD2. The CDR3 contains 15 residues. Per the germline V gene, CDR1 is MGHDK and CDR2 is SYGVNS. V lost 6 bases to trimming and J lost 3 bases; unmatched junction nucleotides: 7. CDR3 sequence (DNA): TGTGCCAGCAGCGCTACTAGCGGCGTCTACAATGAGCAGTTCTTC. Protein product: CASSATSGVYNEQFF.

V usage is TRBV7-2 and J usage is TRBJ2-7, with 8 bases identical to TRBD1. CDR1 and CDR2 from the germline V gene are SGHTA and FQGNSA. Germline trimming cut 5 bases from V and 3 bases from J; bases unmatched to any gene: 15. CDR3 length: 17 amino acids. The DNA for the CDR3 is TGTGCCAGCAGCCCCCGGGCAGGGGGCTTTGGGATCTACGAGCAGTACTTC. This encodes CASSPRAGGFGIYEQYF.

Of note for this clone: Additional DNA sequences in this sample encode the identical CDR3. The chain carries TRBV18 and TRBJ2-3, with unresolved D. The CDR3 totals 12 residues. CDR1 is KGHSH and CDR2 is LQKENI in the germline V gene. The germline V and J ends were trimmed by 3 bases and 5 bases, with 6 bases remaining between them. The CDR3 sequence: CASSPGKDTQYF. The CDR3 DNA reads TGTGCCAGCTCACCGGGTAAAGATACGCAGTATTTT.

This clone showed up just once. V usage is TRBV5-1 and J usage is TRBJ1-5, with D uncertain. Germline V gene sequence: CDR1 SGHRS, CDR2 YFSETQ. Trimming shortened V by 4 bases and J by 0 bases, and 8 bases separated the two germline ends. The CDR3 length is 14 residues. The CDR3 DNA follows: TGCGCCAGCAGCCCAGGTTTTAGCAATCAGCCCCAGCATTTT. This encodes CASSPGFSNQPQHF.

The chain links TRBV6-1 to TRBJ2-6; D gene ambiguous. CDR3 size: 15 residues. Trimming cost V 4 bases and J 2 bases, with 9 bases left between them. Looked up from germline, CDR1 is MNHNS and CDR2 is SASEGT. Here the CDR3 DNA reads TGTGCCAGCAGTGGAGGCGGAGCTGGGGCCAACGTCCTGACTTTC. As protein: CASSGGGAGANVLTF.

A remark on this clone: The same CDR3 arises from other DNA sequences in this sample as well. The chain employs TRBV7-9 and TRBJ1-1; D not certain. V lost 5 bases to trimming and J lost 5 bases, with 12 bases between them. CDR3 length: 13 residues. The germline CDR1 and CDR2 sequences are SEHNR and FQNEAQ (reference sequence). The chain's CDR3 is CASSPTLGTEAFF. DNA for the CDR3: TGTGCCAGCAGCCCAACCCTTGGAACTGAAGCTTTCTTT.

The count of this clone is one. Being one base from a much bigger clone, this may be a read error. In the same sample, other DNA sequences code for this CDR3. The chain recombines TRBV5-4 with TRBJ2-5; unclear D gene. The germline gives CDR1 SGHNT, CDR2 YYREEE (reference sequence). This CDR3 has 11 amino acids. V lost 2 bases and J lost 5, with 4 bases in between. The CDR3 bases are TGTGCCAGCAGCTTACAGGAGACCCAGTACTTC. Translation: CASSLQETQYF.

The chain recombines TRBV7-8 with TRBJ2-5, with D perhaps matching TRBD1 (6 bases). Trimming removed 3 bases from V and 5 bases from J, with 16 bases in between. Germline-derived CDR1 and CDR2 are SGHVS and FQNEAQ. The length of the CDR3 is 15 residues. This CDR3 reads CASSLDSRSGETQYF. The CDR3 DNA sequence: TGTGCCAGCAGCTTGGACAGCCGGTCGGGGGAGACCCAGTACTTC. The full variable domain, completed using reference TRBV7-8 and TRBJ2-5, is GAGVSQSPRYKVAKRGQDVALRCDPISGHVSLFWYQQALGQGPEFLTYFQNEAQLDKSGLPSDRFFAERPEGSVSTLKIQRTQQEDSAVYLCASSLDSRSGETQYFGPGTRLLVL.

V and J are TRBV14 and TRBJ2-7; weak D call: TRBD2 (7 bases). Germline V gene sequence: CDR1 SGHDN, CDR2 FVKESK. The CDR3 runs 15 residues. V lost 0 bases and J lost 2, with 11 bases in between. In DNA form, the CDR3 reads TGTGCCAGCAGCCAAGATTGGCGGGGGCCCTACGAGCAGTACTTC. This translates into CASSQDWRGPYEQYF. Drawing the rest from reference TRBV14 and TRBJ2-7, the complete variable domain is EAGVTQFPSHSVIEKGQTVTLRCDPISGHDNLYWYRRVMGKEIKFLLHFVKESKQDESGMPNNRFLAERTGGTYSTLKVQPAELEDSGVYFCASSQDWRGPYEQYFGPGTRLTVT.

CDR3 in DNA: TGTGCCAGCAGGTCTACCGGGACTGGAGCCTACGAGCAGTACTTC. Residues: CASRSTGTGAYEQYF. The chain recombines TRBV28 with TRBJ2-7; D is perhaps TRBD2 (6 bases). Germline lookup yields CDR1 MDHEN and CDR2 SYDVKM. The CDR3 has 15 amino acids. Trimming removed 6 bases from V and 2 bases from J, with 17 bases in between.

The chain carries TRBV9 and TRBJ2-3, with 7 bases that match TRBD2. Germline trimming cut 0 bases from V and 6 bases from J; bases unmatched to any gene: 13. CDR3 size: 17 residues. Germline CDR1 is SGDLS and CDR2 is YYNGEE. This chain's CDR3 is CASSVGLSGPLGDTQYF. DNA for the CDR3: TGTGCCAGCAGCGTAGGTCTTAGCGGGCCGTTGGGGGATACGCAGTATTTT.

This rearrangement joins TRBV10-3 to TRBJ2-3, with 14 bases lining up with TRBD2. With 6 bases clipped from V and 5 bases from J, the junction kept 4 bases outside the gene matches. In germline, CDR1 is ENHRY, CDR2 SYGVKD. The CDR3 covers 15 residues. The CDR3 is CAIRQTSGREDTQYF. The CDR3 region has the DNA TGTGCCATCAGACAGACTAGCGGGAGGGAAGATACGCAGTATTTT.